This is a list of T cell receptor beta chains from one sample in a study of Ad26.COV2.S vaccination and SARS-CoV-2 variants. Method: immunoSEQ multiplex PCR; TCRdb's copy keeps in-frame clones and lacks some. Of roughly 420,000 clones listed, roughly 89% are singletons. Sequencing used peripheral blood, obtained in a trial of Ad26.COV2.S vaccine versus placebo. These receptors all come from a person aged 18-65 years who received the Ad26.COV2.S COVID-19 vaccine or a placebo. CDR3s include the opening cysteine and the closing phenylalanine or tryptophan. The D gene is left open where the match is weak. A row's size may be missing; if present it is once, few, many or a size class.

TRBV7-2,-,12,-,TRBJ2-5,TGTGCCAGCAGCTTAGTAGGGGAGACCCAGTACTTC,CASSLVGETQYF
TRBV9,-,16,TRBD2,TRBJ2-1,TGTGCCAGCAGCTCTAGGACTAGCGGGAGGAAGGATGAGCAGTTCTTC,CASSSRTSGRKDEQFF
TRBV4-1,-,16,-,TRBJ1-1,TGCGCCAGCAGCCAAATGGCTGCAGCCATGAACACTGAAGCTTTCTTT,CASSQMAAAMNTEAFF
TRBV6-5,few,12,-,TRBJ1-2,TGTGCCAGCAGTTCCCCAGGGCCTGGCTACACCTTC,CASSSPGPGYTF
TRBV19,-,15,-,TRBJ1-5,TGTGCCAGTAGCACCCCAGGGCTTAGCAATCAGCCCCAGCATTTT,CASSTPGLSNQPQHF
TRBV5-1,-,15,-,TRBJ2-1,TGCGCCAGCAGCTTGGCCTTGAGCTCCTACAATGAGCAGTTCTTC,CASSLALSSYNEQFF
TRBV2,-,14,-,TRBJ2-3,TGTGCCAGCAGTGCCGGGGGCCTGCACAAAACGCAGTATTTT,CASSAGGLHKTQYF
TRBV3-1/TRBV3-2,-,14,-,TRBJ1-1,TGTGCCAGCAGCCAAAGGGGGGTGAACACTGAAGCTTTCTTT,CASSQRGVNTEAFF
TRBV15,-,13,TRBD1,TRBJ2-1,TGTGCCACCAGCATCGGGACAGCCAATGAGCAGTTCTTC,CATSIGTANEQFF
TRBV21-1,-,14,-,TRBJ1-1,TGTGCCAGCAGCCTTACAGGAGGAAACACTGAAGCTTTCTTT,CASSLTGGNTEAFF
TRBV19,-,17,-,TRBJ2-1,TGTGCCAGCACGAGGTCCCCCCAACCCATAAATAACAATGAGCAGTTCTTC,CASTRSPQPINNNEQFF
TRBV5-6,-,14,-,TRBJ1-4,TGTGCCAGCAGCCGGGGACGCAGAGGTGAAAAACTGTTTTTT,CASSRGRRGEKLFF
TRBV7-2,-,15,-,TRBJ1-6,TGTGCCAGCAGCGAAAGGGTTACCTATAATTCACCCCTCCACTTT,CASSERVTYNSPLHF
TRBV5-1,-,15,-,TRBJ1-5,TGCGCCAGCAGTCCCGGTCCTCTGAGAAATCAGCCCCAGCATTTT,CASSPGPLRNQPQHF
TRBV28,-,16,-,TRBJ2-7,TGTGCCAGCAGTTTCCGGCTGGACACACTCTCCTACGAGCAGTACTTC,CASSFRLDTLSYEQYF
TRBV6-2/TRBV6-3,-,13,-,TRBJ1-1,TGTGCCAGCAGTTCTAACCCCGGACTGGAAGCTTTCTTT,CASSSNPGLEAFF
TRBV27,-,14,-,TRBJ2-3,TGTGCCAGCAGTTTTGAACTCCCCACAGATACGCAGTATTTT,CASSFELPTDTQYF
TRBV7-9,-,14,-,TRBJ1-1,TGTGCCAGCCGTTACACAGGGTCGGACCCTGAAGCTTTCTTT,CASRYTGSDPEAFF
TRBV6-5,-,14,-,TRBJ1-5,TGTGCCAGCACGGACCCCTATAGCAATCAGCCCCAGCATTTT,CASTDPYSNQPQHF
TRBV7-9,-,13,-,TRBJ2-7,TGTGCCAGCAGCTTGAGCAGCCCAGGAGAGCAGTACTTC,CASSLSSPGEQYF
TRBV6-2/TRBV6-3,-,13,-,TRBJ1-5,TGTGCCAGCAGTTACCCAGGGGTACAGCCCCAGCATTTT,CASSYPGVQPQHF
TRBV5-8,once,12,TRBD1,TRBJ1-6,TGTGCCAGCAGGACAGGGTACTCACCCCTCCACTTT,CASRTGYSPLHF
TRBV9,-,15,-,TRBJ1-2,TGTGCCAGCAGCGTAGGGGGCAGTAAGGTCTATGGCTACACCTTC,CASSVGGSKVYGYTF
TRBV2,-,14,TRBD1,TRBJ1-1,TGTGCCAGCAGTGAAAGCCGACAGGGGAAGTTGGCTTTCTTT,CASSESRQGKLAFF
TRBV5-7,-,15,TRBD1,TRBJ1-5,TGTGCCAGCAGCCCCGGACAGGGGTGCCCTCAGCCCCAGCATTTT,CASSPGQGCPQPQHF
TRBV4-1,-,15,TRBD2,TRBJ2-5,TGCGCCAGCAGCCTAAGACTAGCGGGGTTAGAGACCCAGTACTTC,CASSLRLAGLETQYF
TRBV11-2,-,14,-,TRBJ2-7,TGTGCCAGCAGCCCCAACCCATTTACCGGCGAGCAGTACTTC,CASSPNPFTGEQYF
TRBV7-9,-,13,-,TRBJ2-1,TGTGCCAGCAGCTTAGTCAAGGGTTCTGGGCAGTTCTTC,CASSLVKGSGQFF
TRBV7-3,-,13,TRBD1,TRBJ1-2,TGTGCCAGCAGCTTTGGACAGGGATATGGCTACACCTTC,CASSFGQGYGYTF
TRBV9,once,13,-,TRBJ1-1,TGTGCCAGCAGCACAGGGAGGAACACTGAAGCTTTCTTT,CASSTGRNTEAFF
TRBV7-6,-,17,TRBD2,TRBJ2-3,TGTGCCAGCAGCCACGGACTAGCGGGGGGACTCACAGATACGCAGTATTTT,CASSHGLAGGLTDTQYF
TRBV24-1,-,15,TRBD1,TRBJ1-1,TGTGCCACCAGTGACCCCAGGACAGGGGACACTGAAGCTTTCTTT,CATSDPRTGDTEAFF
TRBV10-3,-,13,TRBD1,TRBJ2-1,TGTGCCACCCACCGACAGGGGGGAAGTGAGCAGTTCTTC,CATHRQGGSEQFF
TRBV4-3,-,15,-,TRBJ1-6,TGCGCCAGCAGCCAAGTAAACAGCTATAATTCACCCCTCCACTTT,CASSQVNSYNSPLHF
TRBV7-3,-,15,-,TRBJ2-3,TGTGCCAGCAGCTTAAGAGGGGCTAGCACAGATACGCAGTATTTT,CASSLRGASTDTQYF
TRBV19,-,15,-,TRBJ1-6,TGTGCCAGTAGCCGCGTGAGCTCCTATAATTCACCCCTCCACTTT,CASSRVSSYNSPLHF
TRBV2,-,14,-,TRBJ1-6,TGTGCCAGCACTACTACGAAAAGAGGTTCACCCCTCCACTTT,CASTTTKRGSPLHF
TRBV11-3,few,14,-,TRBJ2-3,TGTGCCAGCAGCTTAGACAGGGTTACAGATACGCAGTATTTT,CASSLDRVTDTQYF
TRBV7-8,-,15,-,TRBJ2-1,TGTGCCAGCAGCCAGACATCCGCAGGGGAGAGGGGGCAGTTCTTC,CASSQTSAGERGQFF
TRBV12-3/TRBV12-4,-,12,-,TRBJ1-1,TGTGCCAGCAGCCTCGCGAACACTGAAGCTTTCTTT,CASSLANTEAFF
TRBV10-2,once,13,-,TRBJ1-6,TGCGCCAGCAGTGAGAGGGTTGATTCACCCCTCCACTTT,CASSERVDSPLHF
TRBV4-3,-,14,-,TRBJ2-5,TGCGCCAGCAGCCAAGTCTGGTGGGGGGAGACCCAGTACTTC,CASSQVWWGETQYF
TRBV9,-,15,-,TRBJ1-3,TGTGCCAGCAGCGTAGACGTCGGCTCTGGAAACACCATATATTTT,CASSVDVGSGNTIYF
TRBV9,-,14,-,TRBJ1-2,TGTGCCAGCAGCGTAGGACCCGGAGAATATGGCTACACCTTC,CASSVGPGEYGYTF
TRBV5-4,-,14,-,TRBJ1-4,TGTGCCAGCTCCCGACCTGGGGGGAATGAAAAACTGTTTTTT,CASSRPGGNEKLFF
TRBV24-1,-,14,-,TRBJ2-3,TGTGCCACCAGTGACCCCGTCGACACTAATACGCAGTATTTT,CATSDPVDTNTQYF